This T cell receptor (beta chain) came from a study of breast tumors, draining lymph nodes, adjacent tissues. Findings and limits, study-wide: Tumors had less TCR diversity than lymph nodes, more than nontumor tissue. Luminal-like breast cancer showed significantly higher tumor–nontumor repertoire similarity than basal-like.

Germline-derived CDR1 and CDR2 are SGDLS and YYNGEE. The V end lost 1 base, the J end lost 8 bases, and 10 bases lay between the germline ends. The CDR3 length is 13 residues. In TCRdb, the multiplex PCR reads were re-called with MiXCR into one record per CDR3 protein. Among more than 12,000 distinct CDR3 sequences, roughly 55% were seen once, and the ten largest hold roughly 30%. A word on this clonotype: Its cognate antigen is unknown.

This chain joins TRBV9 and TRBJ2-1, with D possibly matching TRBD1 (5 bases). The clonotype comes from a female donor with breast cancer. Some clones in this sample may be carry-over from other donors' samples. Source material: tumor-adjacent breast tissue. DNA of the CDR3: TGTGCCAGCAGCGTAAAGGGGTTCGATGAGCAGTTCTTC. It codes for CASSVKGFDEQFF.